This is a list of T cell receptor beta chains from one sample in a study of blood T cell repertoires in COVID-19. Profiled with immunoSEQ multiplex PCR; TCRdb holds only in-frame clones, not every one. The table lists some 60,000 clones, roughly 84% of them singletons. Sequencing was performed on peripheral blood. The receptor source for this set is an elderly man with COVID-19, enrolled during active disease. Each CDR3 is given with its conserved first and last residue. A D gene is named only where the DNA matches it firmly. Where a row states a size, it is once, few, many or the class of an expanded clone; other rows omit it.

>TRBJ1-1|TRBV4-1|-|-
CASSQVATIDTEAFF
TGCGCCAGCAGCCAAGTGGCCACAATCGACACTGAAGCTTTCTTT
>TRBJ1-3|TRBV6-5|-|-
CASSSDAGTGNTIYF
TGTGCCAGCAGTTCCGACGCAGGGACTGGAAACACCATATATTTT
>TRBJ1-6|TRBV7-2|-|-
CASSLGLGGNSPLHF
TGTGCCAGCAGCTTAGGACTCGGGGGGAATTCACCCCTCCACTTT
>TRBJ1-1|TRBV5-8|-|-
CASSSPGLAISEAFF
TGTGCCAGCAGCTCTCCGGGACTCGCAATTTCTGAAGCTTTCTTT
>TRBJ1-1|TRBV18|TRBD1|-
CASSPLPGTGRVTEAFF
TGTGCCAGCTCACCACTTCCCGGGACAGGGAGGGTCACTGAAGCTTTCTTT
>TRBJ2-7|TRBV5-1|TRBD1|-
CASSVMGQALEQYF
TGCGCCAGCAGCGTAATGGGACAGGCCCTCGAGCAGTACTTC
>TRBJ2-5|TRBV30|TRBD1|-
CAWSRDREETQYF
TGTGCCTGGAGTCGGGACAGGGAAGAGACCCAGTACTTC
>TRBJ1-5|TRBV19|-|-
CASSTPRGGDQPQHF
TGTGCCAGTAGTACCCCTCGGGGGGGGGATCAGCCCCAGCATTTT
>TRBJ1-3|TRBV5-4|TRBD1|-
CASTLQGTASGNTIYF
TGTGCCAGCACCCTCCAGGGGACAGCCAGTGGAAACACCATATATTTT
>TRBJ1-2|TRBV2|TRBD1|-
CASSGDSILGYGYTF
TGTGCCAGCAGTGGGGACAGTATCTTGGGCTATGGCTACACCTTC
>TRBJ2-7|TRBV7-9|-|few
CASSLALSSGQYF
TGTGCCAGCAGCTTAGCGCTCTCGTCAGGACAGTACTTC
>TRBJ1-4|TRBV5-5|TRBD1|-
CASKTGIGQEEKLFF
TGTGCCAGCAAAACTGGTATCGGACAGGAGGAAAAACTGTTTTTT
>TRBJ2-1|TRBV6-5|-|-
CASRGWPNEQFF
TGTGCCAGCAGGGGCTGGCCCAATGAGCAGTTCTTC
>TRBJ1-2|TRBV30|-|-
CAGARDSDGYTF
TGTGCCGGAGCCAGGGATTCAGATGGCTACACCTTC
>TRBJ1-1|TRBV7-9|-|-
CASSLGGAAEAFF
TGTGCCAGCAGCCTCGGGGGGGCGGCTGAAGCTTTCTTT
>TRBJ1-4|TRBV19|-|once
CASRDSSSEKLFF
TGTGCCAGTAGGGACAGCTCGAGTGAAAAACTGTTTTTT
>TRBJ1-3|TRBV19|-|-
CASSTTRYASGNTIYF
TGTGCCAGTAGTACCACCAGGTATGCCTCTGGAAACACCATATATTTT
>TRBJ1-1|TRBV7-2|-|once
CASSQAGWAEAFF
TGTGCCAGCAGCCAGGCGGGGTGGGCTGAAGCTTTCTTT
>TRBJ1-2|TRBV9|TRBD1|-
CASSVGATGTYGYTF
TGTGCCAGCAGCGTAGGGGCGACAGGGACCTATGGCTACACCTTC
>TRBJ1-5|TRBV3-1/TRBV3-2|-|-
CASSPGRSNQPQHF
TGTGCCAGCAGTCCAGGGCGAAGCAATCAGCCCCAGCATTTT